The 25 T cell receptor beta chains below come from one sample, sequenced in a study of T cell responses to AZD1222 COVID-19 vaccine. Libraries were prepared by immunoSEQ multiplex PCR; TCRdb keeps only in-frame clonotypes and omits some of them. The table has over 110,000 clones, about 90% seen once. The material was peripheral blood, obtained 28 days after the second AZD1222 dose. These receptors were obtained from an adult who received the AZD1222 COVID-19 vaccine.

This chain uses TRBV15 with TRBJ1-1, with D maybe TRBD1 (5 bases). The CDR3 has 15 residues. V was cut by 0 bases and J by 1 base, with 9 bases left in between. Germline V gene data show CDR1 as LNHNV and CDR2 as YYDKDF (reference sequence). As DNA, the CDR3 is TGTGCCACCAGCAGAGAGGGGGATCGGAACACTGAAGCTTTCTTT. This codes for CATSREGDRNTEAFF.

The V gene is TRBV7-9, the J gene TRBJ2-1; 13 positions match TRBD2. Germline V lookup: CDR1 SEHNR, CDR2 FQNEAQ (reference sequence). The CDR3 has 14 amino acids. V lost 10 bases to trimming and J lost 7 bases; unmatched junction nucleotides: 7. The CDR3, as DNA: TGTGCCACCCCGACTAGCGGGAGGTGGAATGAGCAGTTCTTC. The encoded protein is CATPTSGRWNEQFF.

CDR3 nucleotide sequence: TGTGCCACCAGTGATAGGACTAGTCCCTCCTACGAGCAGTACTTC. Translating gives CATSDRTSPSYEQYF. This chain links TRBV24-1 with TRBJ2-7; 7 positions agree with TRBD2. Losses at the gene ends were 3 bases for V and 0 bases for J; bases not matched to a gene: 4. Germline CDR1 KGHDR, CDR2 SFDVKD. The CDR3 covers 15 residues.

This clone was picked up a small number of times. CDR3 nucleotides: TGCGCCAGCAGATGGGGGGCGAACACCGGGGAGCTGTTTTTT. As protein: CASRWGANTGELFF. The chain recombines TRBV5-1 with TRBJ2-2, with a tentative D call TRBD2 (6 bases). V shed 5 bases and J shed 0 bases, with 8 bases lying between them. This CDR3 is 14 amino acids long. Germline lookup yields CDR1 SGHRS and CDR2 YFSETQ.

The V gene is TRBV7-2, the J gene TRBJ2-7; no definite D call. V lost 0 bases, J lost 6 bases, and 6 bases lay in between. The CDR3 is 12 amino acids. Germline CDR1 reads SGHTA; CDR2 reads FQGNSA. CDR3 sequence: CASSLAGFEQYF. CDR3 nucleotides: TGTGCCAGCAGCTTAGCGGGGTTCGAGCAGTACTTC.

V gene TRBV6-6 combines with J gene TRBJ1-5; perhaps TRBD1 as D (6 bases). This CDR3 has 14 amino acids. Germline lookup yields CDR1 MNHNY and CDR2 SVGAGI (reference sequence). The V and J ends lost 6 bases and 3 bases respectively, with 12 bases between them. Written as DNA, the CDR3 is TGTGCCAGCAGCTCACAGGGATCCAATCAGCCCCAGCATTTT. Residues: CASSSQGSNQPQHF.

Only one count was recorded for this clone. The chain combines TRBV6-5 with TRBJ1-1, with D perhaps TRBD1 (6 bases). The germline V and J ends were trimmed by 7 bases and 0 bases, with 9 bases remaining between them. The CDR3 is 13 amino acids. In germline, CDR1 is MNHEY, CDR2 SVGAGI. The CDR3 protein is CASMDSMNTEAFF. The CDR3 DNA is TGTGCCAGCATGGACAGCATGAACACTGAAGCTTTCTTT.

The chain joins TRBV28 to TRBJ2-5; 9 bases are shared with TRBD1. CDR3 length equals 16 residues. J lost 5 bases, V lost 3 bases, and 10 bases had no gene match. CDR1 is MDHEN, CDR2 SYDVKM, per germline. CDR3 bases: TGTGCCAGCAGTTTCCCCCGGGACAGGGAGGAGGAGACCCAGTACTTC. It codes for CASSFPRDREEETQYF.

The rearrangement links TRBV9 to TRBJ1-2, with 8 bases identical to TRBD1. Losses at the gene ends were 0 bases for V and 5 bases for J; bases not matched to a gene: 12. There are 17 residues in the CDR3. Germline V gives CDR1 SGDLS, CDR2 YYNGEE. DNA of the CDR3: TGTGCCAGCAGCGTAGGGTCCGGGGGACAGGCCCTTTATGGCTACACCTTC. Its translation: CASSVGSGGQALYGYTF. Based on the CDR3 plus reference TRBV9 and TRBJ1-2, the full variable domain is DSGVTQTPKHLITATGQRVTLRCSPRSGDLSVYWYQQSLDQGLQFLIQYYNGEERAKGNILERFSAQQFPDLHSELNLSSLELGDSALYFCASSVGSGGQALYGYTFGSGTRLTVV.

The CDR3 loop is CASHSTRGLYNEQFF. For the CDR3, the DNA is TGTGCCAGCCATTCGACCCGGGGGCTATACAATGAGCAGTTCTTC. The chain links TRBV5-5 to TRBJ2-1; D may match TRBD1 or TRBD2 (6 bases each). From germline, CDR1 is SGHKS and CDR2 YYEKEE (reference sequence). This CDR3 comprises 15 residues. With 7 bases removed from V and 4 bases from J, the gap between germline ends came to 18 bases.

The chain employs TRBV9 and TRBJ1-2; tentatively, D is TRBD1 (5 bases). The germline V gene has CDR1 SGDLS and CDR2 YYNGEE. Trimming left V 0 bases short and J 4 bases short, with 16 bases between. The CDR3 is 16 amino acids. This CDR3 reads CASSVARAGGIYGYTF. The CDR3 DNA sequence: TGTGCCAGCAGCGTAGCAAGGGCTGGGGGAATCTATGGCTACACCTTC.

This chain links TRBV3-1 (or the pseudogene TRBV3-2) with TRBJ2-5, with TRBD2 identical over 8 bases. V shed 4 bases and J 5 bases; nucleotides not matched to a gene: 9. Germline V gene data show CDR1 as LGHDT and CDR2 as YNNKEL (reference sequence). This CDR3 comprises 15 residues. The CDR3 loop is CASSPGGAGVETQYF. CDR3 sequence (DNA): TGTGCCAGCAGCCCCGGGGGGGCTGGGGTCGAGACCCAGTACTTC.

This chain links TRBV6-5 with TRBJ1-1; D gene uncertain. The germline gives CDR1 MNHEY, CDR2 SVGAGI. The length of the CDR3 is 13 residues. Trimming stripped 6 bases from V and 3 bases from J, with 11 bases between. The CDR3 sequence: CASRRESDTEAFF. The CDR3, as DNA: TGTGCCAGCAGGAGGGAGTCGGACACTGAAGCTTTCTTT.

The genes are TRBV7-2 and TRBJ2-3; 10 bases are shared with TRBD1. Germline CDR1 reads SGHTA; CDR2 reads FQGNSA. The CDR3 length is 17 residues. J lost 3 bases, V lost 0 bases, and 6 bases had no gene match. The CDR3 protein is CASSLARTGGRTDTQYF. CDR3 in DNA: TGTGCCAGCAGCTTAGCACGGACAGGGGGTAGAACAGATACGCAGTATTTT.

The chain employs TRBV5-1 and TRBJ2-5; D gene ambiguous. V was cut by 1 base and J by 3 bases, with 10 bases left in between. Germline CDR1 and CDR2: SGHRS and YFSETQ. The CDR3 has 14 amino acids. CDR3 sequence (DNA): TGCGCCAGCAGCTTGTTTACCATAGAAGAGACCCAGTACTTC. Protein sequence: CASSLFTIEETQYF.

The V gene is TRBV5-1, the J gene TRBJ1-2, with TRBD1 as a possible D gene (5 bases). CDR1 and CDR2 (germline): SGHRS, YFSETQ. The CDR3 is 16 amino acids. The V and J ends lost 0 bases and 2 bases respectively, with 14 bases between them. Here the CDR3 reads CASSLGAWGENYGYTF. Here the CDR3 DNA reads TGCGCCAGCAGCTTGGGCGCGTGGGGGGAGAACTATGGCTACACCTTC. The variable domain in full, completed from reference TRBV5-1 and TRBJ1-2, reads KAGVTQTPRYLIKTRGQQVTLSCSPISGHRSVSWYQQTPGQGLQFLFEYFSETQRNKGNFPGRFSGRQFSNSRSEMNVSTLELGDSALYLCASSLGAWGENYGYTFGSGTRLTVV.

The gene calls are TRBV9 and TRBJ2-7, with TRBD1 identical over 9 bases. The germline CDR1 and CDR2 sequences are SGDLS and YYNGEE. This CDR3 comprises 16 residues. V lost 3 bases, J lost 2 bases, and 9 bases stayed unmatched. CDR3: CASSAKAGTGPYEQYF. For the CDR3, the DNA is TGTGCCAGCAGCGCGAAGGCCGGGACAGGGCCCTACGAGCAGTACTTC.

The genes are TRBV7-8 and TRBJ1-1; 7 bases are shared with TRBD1. Germline CDR1 SGHVS, CDR2 FQNEAQ. V gave up 3 bases and J gave up 4 bases; unmatched junction bases: 8. The CDR3 totals 15 residues. CDR3 bases: TGTGCCAGCAGCTTTAGGAAGGACAGGCTCACTGAAGCTTTCTTT. Its translation: CASSFRKDRLTEAFF.

The chain links TRBV19 to TRBJ1-5, with 8 bases identical to TRBD1. CDR3 size: 17 residues. Germline-derived CDR1 and CDR2 are LNHDA and SQIVND (reference sequence). The trim removed 5 bases at V and 0 bases at J, leaving 9 bases unmatched. The CDR3 region has the DNA TGTGCCAGTAGTCTACAATCAGGGGGCTATAGCAATCAGCCCCAGCATTTT. Its translation is CASSLQSGGYSNQPQHF. The full variable domain, its missing parts supplied by reference TRBV19 and TRBJ1-5, is DGGITQSPKYLFRKEGQNVTLSCEQNLNHDAMYWYRQDPGQGLRLIYYSQIVNDFQKGDIAEGYSVSREKKESFPLTVTSAQKNPTAFYLCASSLQSGGYSNQPQHFGDGTRLSIL.

V gene TRBV6-6 combines with J gene TRBJ2-2, with 8 nucleotides matching TRBD1. Germline-derived CDR1 and CDR2 are MNHNY and SVGAGI (reference sequence). Trimming removed 2 bases from V and 5 bases from J; junction bases left unmatched: 4. This CDR3 spans 15 amino acids. DNA for the CDR3: TGTGCCAGCAGTTACGGACAGGGAACGACCGGGGAGCTGTTTTTT. It is translated as CASSYGQGTTGELFF.

The rearrangement links TRBV7-2 to TRBJ2-5; 7 bases are shared with TRBD2. Trimming at V came to 5 bases and at J to 3 bases, leaving 3 bases not matched to a gene. The CDR3 extends over 13 amino acids. Germline loops: CDR1 SGHTA, CDR2 FQGNSA. DNA of the CDR3: TGTGCCAGCAGCCCTGGGGGGGAAGAGACCCAGTACTTC. Amino acids: CASSPGGEETQYF.

The rearrangement joins TRBV5-1 to TRBJ1-2; 10 bases are a match to TRBD1. CDR3 length: 14 amino acids. V trimming: 3 bases; J trimming: 5 bases; junction bases outside the gene matches: 4. Germline V gene data show CDR1 as SGHRS and CDR2 as YFSETQ. CDR3 loop: CASSYGTGVYGYTF. CDR3 DNA sequence: TGCGCCAGCAGCTACGGGACAGGGGTTTATGGCTACACCTTC.

The V and J genes are TRBV4-2 and TRBJ2-7, with D uncertain. This CDR3 has 14 residues. The V gene lost 1 base and the J gene lost 1 base, with 8 bases spanning the gap. The germline V gene encodes CDR1 LGHNA and CDR2 YNFKEQ. As DNA, the CDR3 is TGTGCCAGCAGCCAAGTGACTCTTTCCTACGAGCAGTACTTC. This encodes CASSQVTLSYEQYF.

The rearrangement uses TRBV10-3 and TRBJ1-3; D remains unclear. The CDR3 runs 12 residues. Trimming shortened V by 11 bases and J by 1 base, and 9 bases separated the two germline ends. Germline CDR1 is ENHRY and CDR2 is SYGVKD. In DNA form, the CDR3 reads TGTGCCGGACGGGGATCTGGAAACACCATATATTTT. It specifies CAGRGSGNTIYF.

V gene TRBV19 combines with J gene TRBJ1-1, with unresolved D. The germline V gene has CDR1 LNHDA and CDR2 SQIVND (reference sequence). V dropped 8 bases and J dropped 3 bases, with 10 bases sitting between them. The CDR3 runs 12 residues. The CDR3 sequence: CASHRGYTEAFF. DNA for the CDR3: TGTGCCAGTCATAGAGGTTACACTGAAGCTTTCTTT.